The 18 T cell receptor beta chains listed next were all sequenced from one sample in a study of T cell repertoires in cytomegalovirus infection. TCRdb redid the calling of the reads with MiXCR, one entry per CDR3 protein. The repertoire consists of fewer than 550,000 distinct CDR3 sequences, with around a quarter occurring once and the leading ten covering approximately 13%. Sequencing was carried out using PBMCs. These receptors originate from a human donor in good health (CMV status not recorded). Some clones in this sample may be carry-over from other donors' samples.

J is TRBJ1-1 and V is TRBV20-1; the D is unclear. In germline, CDR1 is DFQATT, CDR2 SNEGSKA (reference sequence). The CDR3 runs to 14 residues. V gave up 5 bases and J gave up 1 base, with 14 bases separating them. Written as DNA, the CDR3 is TGCAGTGCTCTCGAGCCGGGCGGGAACACTGAAGCTTTCTTT. It specifies CSALEPGGNTEAFF.

Points on this clonotype: A much larger clone is a single base away; this may be a read error. This chain uses TRBV11-2 with TRBJ2-1; no definite D call. Trimming removed 5 bases at V and 5 bases at J, with 19 bases between. Germline CDR1 and CDR2: SGHAT and FQNNGV. The CDR3 has 16 amino acids. In DNA, the CDR3 is TGTGCCAGCAGCCCAATGGCGGCCTCGACGAACAATGAGCAGTTCTTC. It codes for CASSPMAASTNNEQFF.

As DNA, the CDR3 is TGTGCCAGCAGCTTAGCGGGAGGGCCGGAGGGGAGCTCCTACGAGCAGTACTTC. Its translation: CASSLAGGPEGSSYEQYF. The rearrangement joins TRBV11-1 to TRBJ2-7; 7 nucleotides match TRBD2. CDR1 is SGHAT and CDR2 is FQDESV in the germline V gene (reference sequence). Germline trimming cut 0 bases from V and 0 bases from J; bases unmatched to any gene: 11. The CDR3 is made up of 18 amino acids.

The rearrangement links TRBV7-9 to TRBJ2-3; the D gene is possibly TRBD2 (5 bases). CDR1 SEHNR and CDR2 FQNEAQ come from the germline V gene (reference sequence). The germline V and J ends were trimmed by 6 bases and 7 bases, with 26 bases remaining between them. This CDR3 is built from 17 residues. The CDR3 loop reads CASRIDRTGMVLNTQYF. CDR3 DNA: TGTGCCAGCAGAATTGATCGAACGGGGATGGTGCTTAATACGCAGTATTTT.

This clonotype was observed many times. The chain couples TRBV7-2 to TRBJ1-2; the D is unclear. The germline CDR1 and CDR2 sequences are SGHTA and FQGNSA. The CDR3 is 12 amino acids. V shed 0 bases and J shed 8 bases, with 7 bases lying between them. CDR3 amino acids: CASSLASEGYTF. The CDR3 bases are TGTGCCAGCAGCTTAGCGTCAGAAGGCTACACCTTC.

The gene calls are TRBV12-3 or TRBV12-4 and TRBJ2-2; 8 nucleotides match TRBD2. The junction had 5 bases not matched to a gene; V was cut back by 5 bases and J by 0 bases. CDR3 length equals 16 residues. This CDR3 reads CASSPPGLANTGELFF. DNA of the CDR3: TGTGCCAGCAGTCCTCCGGGACTAGCGAACACCGGGGAGCTGTTTTTT.

The chain couples TRBV7-3 to TRBJ2-5; D gene unclear. Trimming left V 5 bases short and J 1 base short, with 14 bases between. This CDR3 has 15 amino acids. Germline lookup yields CDR1 SGHTA and CDR2 FQGTGA. CDR3 loop: CASSLSGSPQETQYF. In DNA form, the CDR3 reads TGTGCCAGCAGCCTTTCGGGCAGCCCCCAAGAGACCCAGTACTTC.

The chain employs TRBV6-2 or TRBV6-3 and TRBJ2-3, with TRBD1 matching 8 bases. Germline CDR1 and CDR2: MNHEY and SVGEGT. J gave up 2 bases and V 3 bases, and 7 bases lay outside the gene matches. CDR3 length equals 16 residues. CDR3 sequence reads: CASSYTQQGDTDTQYF. DNA of the CDR3: TGTGCCAGCAGTTATACCCAACAGGGGGACACAGATACGCAGTATTTT.

The genes are TRBV20-1 and TRBJ1-5; tentatively, D is TRBD1 (6 bases). Germline values: CDR1 DFQATT, CDR2 SNEGSKA (reference sequence). V gave up 5 bases and J gave up 4 bases, with 27 bases separating them. CDR3 size: 18 residues. CDR3 sequence: CSAQGSQGIGWGNQPQHF. The CDR3 DNA reads TGCAGTGCTCAGGGATCCCAGGGGATAGGTTGGGGAAATCAGCCCCAGCATTTT.

This clonotype appeared a few times. V is TRBV29-1 and J is TRBJ2-3; 10 nucleotides agree with TRBD2. This CDR3 spans 14 amino acids. Germline CDR1 reads SQVTM; CDR2 reads ANQGSEA. V lost 5 bases to trimming and J lost 3 bases; unmatched junction nucleotides: 5. CDR3 region: CSVPSGSWTDTQYF. In nucleotides, the CDR3 is TGCAGCGTTCCTAGCGGGAGTTGGACAGATACGCAGTATTTT.

This chain connects TRBV11-1 to TRBJ2-3; possibly TRBD2 for D (5 bases). V lost 4 bases to trimming and J lost 3 bases, with 14 bases between them. The germline CDR1 and CDR2 sequences are SGHAT and FQDESV (reference sequence). This CDR3 comprises 15 residues. CDR3 sequence: CASSYSPGLTDTQYF. CDR3 in DNA: TGTGCCAGCAGCTATTCCCCGGGGTTAACAGATACGCAGTATTTT.

The chain has TRBV11-2 and TRBJ2-5; no clear D. The CDR3 loop spans 13 amino acids. The V end lost 5 bases, the J end lost 1 base, and 8 bases lay between the germline ends. Germline V lookup: CDR1 SGHAT, CDR2 FQNNGV. CDR3 DNA sequence: TGTGCCAGCAGCAAGGGCAGCCAAGAGACCCAGTACTTC. Amino acids: CASSKGSQETQYF.

The chain is built from TRBV7-2 and TRBJ2-6, with a tentative D call TRBD2 (5 bases). Germline V gives CDR1 SGHTA, CDR2 FQGNSA. The CDR3 has 17 residues. V was shortened by 1 base and J by 5 bases, with 15 bases between the two germline ends. CDR3 DNA sequence: TGTGCCAGCAGCTTAGTTGGTTCGGGGTGGCGGGCCAACGTCCTGACTTTC. Residues: CASSLVGSGWRANVLTF. Full variable domain (outside the CDR3, taken from reference TRBV7-2 and TRBJ2-6): GAGVSQSPSNKVTEKGKDVELRCDPISGHTALYWYRQSLGQGLEFLIYFQGNSAPDKSGLPSDRFSAERTGGSVSTLTIQRTQQEDSAVYLCASSLVGSGWRANVLTFGAGSRLTVL.

The chain employs TRBV6-5 and TRBJ1-3; 8 nucleotides match TRBD1. V dropped 8 bases and J dropped 3; count of bases not matched to a gene: 6. The CDR3 is 14 amino acids. CDR1 is MNHEY and CDR2 is SVGAGI in the germline V gene. The CDR3 DNA sequence: TGTGCCAGCGAGTCCGGGACAGGTGGAAACACCATATATTTT. This codes for CASESGTGGNTIYF.

This clonotype showed up just a few times. V and J are TRBV12-5 and TRBJ2-7; 13 bases are a match to TRBD2. The ends lost 5 bases at V and 6 bases at J; junction bases unmatched: 7. Germline lookup yields CDR1 LGHNT and CDR2 FRNRAP. This CDR3 is built from 15 residues. The CDR3 spells CASGLGLAGVFEQYF. CDR3 DNA sequence: TGTGCTAGTGGTCTCGGACTAGCGGGAGTTTTCGAGCAGTACTTC.

This clonotype was detected many times. The chain couples TRBV11-3 to TRBJ2-5; D is perhaps TRBD2 (5 bases). V lost 5 bases and J lost 6, with 10 bases in between. Germline V gene sequence: CDR1 SGHNT, CDR2 YENEEA. This CDR3 is built from 12 residues. CDR3 DNA: TGTGCCAGCAGCAGGGAGCAAAAGACCCAGTACTTC. Translated: CASSREQKTQYF.

This clonotype was counted many times. The rearrangement links TRBV7-2 to TRBJ2-7; maybe TRBD1 (6 bases). This CDR3 is 14 amino acids long. CDR1 SGHTA and CDR2 FQGNSA come from the germline V gene. Trimming removed 5 bases from V and 2 bases from J, with 13 bases in between. The CDR3 DNA follows: TGTGCCAGCAGCCTAGTACAGGGAGCCTACGAGCAGTACTTC. Protein product: CASSLVQGAYEQYF.

In this sample, this clonotype turned up a few times. The chain couples TRBV7-3 to TRBJ2-2, with D maybe TRBD2 (7 bases). Germline CDR1 and CDR2: SGHTA and FQGTGA. The CDR3 is 16 residues long. Deletions cut 4 bases from V and 6 bases from J, with 18 bases between. The CDR3 loop reads CASSSGGRERAGELFF. The CDR3 DNA follows: TGTGCCAGCAGCTCTGGGGGGCGGGAGCGGGCCGGGGAGCTGTTTTTT.